Given below is one T cell receptor (beta chain) in context. What it binds is not known. This record belongs to a study of beta chain features in type 1 diabetes. Every isolated RNA sample was fully reverse transcribed, so sequencing captured expressed TCRB transcripts. Profiled with immunoSEQ multiplex PCR; TCRdb holds only in-frame clones, not every one. The sample has 200,000 to 300,000 clones, 20% seen once. General observations from the study: When Type 1 diabetes patients were examined, their TCRB CDR3s proved moderately but significantly shorter in all four CD4+ subsets.

Purity above 95% was achieved in all sorted populations. CDR3 length: 15 amino acids. The junction had 4 bases not matched to a gene; V was cut back by 3 bases and J by 1 base. Germline loops: CDR1 KGHSH, CDR2 LQKENI. This chain uses TRBV18 with TRBJ1-1, with 8 bases lining up with TRBD1. Sequencing was performed on naive CD4+ T cells from blood. This clonotype was obtained from a woman between 35 and 50 years old with type 1 diabetes. This CDR3 is CASSPGQVGNTEAFF. The CDR3 nucleotides are TGTGCCAGCTCACCGGGACAGGTGGGGAACACTGAAGCTTTCTTT.